This T cell receptor beta chain was sequenced for a study of neurological immune-mediated disorders. Regarding the study as a whole: The absence of shared CDR3 amino acid sequences among expanded clones across subjects suggests private repertoires in all groups.

The unsorted libraries originated from 2 million PBMCs that had been stored at -80 C. There are many counts of this clonotype. The antigen remains undetermined. The CDR3 consists of 13 residues. The V and J ends lost 5 bases and 3 bases, in that order; junction bases with no gene match: 1. The cDNA was generated by 5'RACE with 10-nucleotide random UMIs. Over 170 million TCR-beta sequences from 15-18 subjects came out of each sequencing run. TCRdb recomputed calls from the 5' RACE reads with MiXCR, one row per CDR3 protein. The profile shows fewer than 25,000 distinct CDR3 sequences, about 10% of them singletons.

The clonotype comes from a woman aged 60-70 years with HTLV-1-associated myelopathy (HAM/TSP). The specimen sequenced was PBMCs. The chain combines TRBV12-3 or TRBV12-4 with TRBJ1-1, with 9 bases identical to TRBD1. This CDR3 is CASSNRGHTEAFF. CDR3 bases: TGTGCCAGCAGTAACAGGGGGCACACTGAAGCTTTCTTT.